This T cell receptor (beta chain) was sequenced during a study of OX40 agonist ivuxolimab in advanced cancers. Only one count was recorded for this clone. The method was immunoSEQ multiplex PCR; TCRdb's version includes in-frame clones alone and lacks a portion of them. The table has tens of thousands of clones, 75% to 85% seen once; the top ten hold approximately 0.63%. Germline CDR1 SNHLY, CDR2 FYNNEI. V lost 5 bases and J lost 6; bases outside the gene matches: 18. This CDR3 has 18 amino acids. Sequenced material: CD4+ or CD8+ T cells sorted from blood, taken in a trial of the OX40 agonist ivuxolimab. The TCR comes from an adult with an advanced solid tumor such as melanoma, head and neck, liver or kidney cancer. The chain carries TRBV2 and TRBJ1-5; 8 bases are shared with TRBD1. The CDR3 is CASSTPQGAGGAGQPQHF. The CDR3 DNA reads TGTGCCAGCAGTACTCCCCAGGGGGCAGGGGGCGCAGGTCAGCCCCAGCATTTT.